This TCR beta chain came from a study of blood T cell repertoires in COVID-19. Study background: Sources were T cells, B-cell-depleted T cells, or PBMCs; the material itself was cDNA or gDNA.

Authors' methods: Estimation of nucleated cell counts relied on the amplification of reference gene primers. Measured with immunoSEQ multiplex PCR; TCRdb has only the in-frame clones, and not every one. V, J and clone size are taken as reported in that table, and D and trimming were inferred from the DNA itself. The repertoire consists of roughly 150,000 clones, with 80% to 85% occurring once and the leading ten covering around 8.4%. Germline trimming cut 5 bases from V and 1 base from J; bases unmatched to any gene: 12. The CDR3 has 17 amino acids. Germline V gene lookup returns CDR1 SGHTA and CDR2 FQGNSA.

The material sequenced was peripheral blood. The TCR originated in a woman older than 75 with active or convalescent COVID-19. V and J are TRBV7-2 and TRBJ1-1, with 8 positions matching TRBD1. CDR3 in DNA: TGTGCCAGCAGCCCGCGGACAGGGCTCCTGGCGAACACTGAAGCTTTCTTT. Residues: CASSPRTGLLANTEAFF.